The 15 T cell receptor beta chains below all came from one sample that was sequenced in a study of T-cell memory formation after mild COVID-19. A single record per CDR3 protein comes from TCRdb applying MiXCR to the 5' RACE reads. This sample has under 400,000 distinct CDR3 sequences, with 28% found just once. The sequenced sample was PBMCs or a T cell subset sorted from them (not recorded which). The receptor source for this set is an adult woman who had mild COVID-19 (a few samples of this study predate the infection). Cell type and time point are not known.

This clonotype occurred many times. The chain links TRBV3-1 to TRBJ1-2, with unresolved D. This CDR3 is built from 14 residues. The V and J ends lost 1 base and 4 bases respectively, with 10 bases between them. The germline gives CDR1 LGHDT, CDR2 YNNKEL (reference sequence). The CDR3 loop is CASSQGPAGYGYTF. CDR3 in DNA: TGTGCCAGCAGCCAAGGACCCGCTGGCTATGGCTACACCTTC.

The chain carries TRBV27 and TRBJ2-5; D is unclear. V was pared by 2 bases and J by 3 bases, with 7 bases between. Germline loops: CDR1 MNHEY, CDR2 SMNVEV (reference sequence). This CDR3 spans 13 amino acids. The CDR3 region is CASSLMGEETQYF. In DNA, the CDR3 is TGTGCCAGCAGTTTAATGGGCGAAGAGACCCAGTACTTC.

The chain recombines TRBV10-3 with TRBJ2-3; possible D gene TRBD1, 6 bases. The CDR3 runs 13 residues. V lost 6 bases and J 5 bases, leaving 12 bases between the germline ends. Germline V gene sequence: CDR1 ENHRY, CDR2 SYGVKD. The DNA of the CDR3 is TGTGCCATCAGGGGGGCGAATGGAGATACGCAGTATTTT. The encoded protein is CAIRGANGDTQYF.

V gene TRBV10-3 combines with J gene TRBJ2-2, with D perhaps matching TRBD1 (6 bases). Germline loops: CDR1 ENHRY, CDR2 SYGVKD. Deletions cut 8 bases from V and 0 bases from J, with 10 bases between. The CDR3 sequence is 14 residues long. In DNA, the CDR3 is TGTGCCATCTCAGACAGGTCGAACACCGGGGAGCTGTTTTTT. Its protein product is CAISDRSNTGELFF.

This clonotype was observed a handful of times. This rearrangement joins TRBV7-6 to TRBJ2-6, with D perhaps matching TRBD1 (6 bases). CDR3 length: 18 amino acids. Germline values: CDR1 SGHVS, CDR2 FNYEAQ. Trimming stripped 4 bases from V and 2 bases from J, with 18 bases between. The CDR3 DNA follows: TGTGCCAGCAGCTCTGAGACAGGTTTTCCCGCTGGGGCCAACGTCCTGACTTTC. Translating it yields CASSSETGFPAGANVLTF.

This sequence joins TRBV2 and TRBJ2-7; D is perhaps TRBD1 (5 bases). The germline V gene has CDR1 SNHLY and CDR2 FYNNEI. Trimming removed 3 bases at V and 2 bases at J, with 11 bases between. CDR3 size: 14 residues. The CDR3: CASSEETEAYEQYF. The CDR3 bases are TGTGCCAGCAGTGAGGAGACAGAAGCCTACGAGCAGTACTTC. The full variable domain, in which reference TRBV2 and TRBJ2-7 provide the parts outside the CDR3, is EPEVTQTPSHQVTQMGQEVILRCVPISNHLYFYWYRQILGQKVEFLVSFYNNEISEKSEIFDDQFSVERPDGSNFTLKIRSTKLEDSAMYFCASSEETEAYEQYFGPGTRLTVT.

In this sample, this clonotype turned up a few times. The rearrangement joins TRBV7-6 to TRBJ2-7; 9 nucleotides agree with TRBD1. Germline CDR1 SGHVS, CDR2 FNYEAQ. The CDR3 has 14 residues. Losses at the gene ends were 4 bases for V and 6 bases for J; bases not matched to a gene: 7. CDR3 loop: CASSYGTGRAEQYF. The CDR3 DNA is TGTGCCAGCAGCTACGGGACAGGGAGGGCCGAGCAGTACTTC.

This clonotype has a handful of counts. This chain uses TRBV12-3 or TRBV12-4 with TRBJ2-2; 10 bases fit TRBD2. V lost 2 bases to trimming and J lost 4 bases; unmatched junction nucleotides: 10. The CDR3 has 18 residues. The DNA for the CDR3 is TGTGCCAGCAGTTTATCCCCCCGACTAGCGGGTCTCACCGGGGAGCTGTTTTTT. Protein sequence: CASSLSPRLAGLTGELFF.

In this sample, this clonotype turned up a few times. The V and J genes are TRBV4-2 and TRBJ2-2, with D perhaps TRBD1 or TRBD2 (6 bases each). V was trimmed by 0 bases and J by 0 bases, leaving 14 bases between them. CDR1 is LGHNA, CDR2 YNFKEQ, per germline. The CDR3 runs 18 residues. Here the CDR3 DNA reads TGTGCCAGCAGCCAAGACAGGGGAGGCCTTACGAACACCGGGGAGCTGTTTTTT. Its protein product is CASSQDRGGLTNTGELFF.

CDR3 DNA sequence: TGTGCCTGGGATAGCGGGTTAAGCTCCTACAATGAGCAGTTCTTC. This gives the protein CAWDSGLSSYNEQFF. V usage is TRBV30 and J usage is TRBJ2-1; TRBD2 matches at 7 bases. V gave up 5 bases and J gave up 0 bases; unmatched junction bases: 7. This CDR3 has 15 amino acids. Germline values: CDR1 GTSNPN, CDR2 SVGIG (reference sequence). Full variable domain (remainder filled in from reference TRBV30 and TRBJ2-1): SQTIHQWPATLVQPVGSPLSLECTVEGTSNPNLYWYRQAAGRGLQLLFYSVGIGQISSEVPQNLSASRPQDRQFILSSKKLLLSDSGFYLCAWDSGLSSYNEQFFGPGTRLTVL.

This rearrangement joins TRBV3-1 to TRBJ2-3, with TRBD2 matching 15 bases. The CDR3 contains 17 residues. Germline V gene lookup returns CDR1 LGHDT and CDR2 YNNKEL (reference sequence). V was pared by 2 bases and J by 5 bases, with 5 bases of the junction left unmatched. Here the CDR3 reads CASSQPRTSGRGDTQYF. CDR3 DNA sequence: TGTGCCAGCAGCCAACCAAGGACTAGCGGGAGGGGAGATACGCAGTATTTT.

This clonotype was counted a few times. The chain joins TRBV7-9 to TRBJ2-7; possibly TRBD2 for D (5 bases). CDR3 length equals 14 residues. Germline CDR1 reads SEHNR; CDR2 reads FQNEAQ (reference sequence). Trimming pared 5 bases from V and 2 bases from J, leaving 13 bases between. The CDR3 region has the DNA TGTGCCAGCAGCCTTGGTCTCGGGGCCTACGAGCAGTACTTC. This encodes CASSLGLGAYEQYF.

This clonotype was seen only a few times. CDR3 coding DNA: TGTGCCAGCAGCTCCGGGACAGGGCCAGGAGAGACCCAGTACTTC. Protein product: CASSSGTGPGETQYF. V and J are TRBV7-8 and TRBJ2-5; 9 nucleotides line up with TRBD1. The length of the CDR3 is 15 residues. J lost 4 bases, V lost 4 bases, and 7 bases had no gene match. Germline-derived CDR1 and CDR2 are SGHVS and FQNEAQ.

V and J are TRBV5-1 and TRBJ2-2, with 9 bases fitting TRBD2. The CDR3 runs to 16 residues. The V and J ends lost 4 bases and 4 bases, in that order; junction bases with no gene match: 8. The V gene's germline CDR1 is SGHRS and CDR2 YFSETQ. The DNA for the CDR3 is TGCGCCAGCAGCAGGGGAGCGGGAGGAGGCACCGGGGAGCTGTTTTTT. Protein: CASSRGAGGGTGELFF. The full variable domain, its missing parts supplied by reference TRBV5-1 and TRBJ2-2, is KAGVTQTPRYLIKTRGQQVTLSCSPISGHRSVSWYQQTPGQGLQFLFEYFSETQRNKGNFPGRFSGRQFSNSRSEMNVSTLELGDSALYLCASSRGAGGGTGELFFGEGSRLTVL.

This chain connects TRBV6-5 to TRBJ2-7; a weak D match, TRBD1 (6 bases). This CDR3 region has 14 residues. Trimming took off 0 bases at V and 5 bases at J, with 11 bases between the two ends. Germline V gives CDR1 MNHEY, CDR2 SVGAGI. The CDR3 bases are TGTGCCAGCAGTTACTCCGGGACAAGAAACGAGCAGTACTTC. Encoded protein: CASSYSGTRNEQYF.